These 3 T cell receptor beta chains were all obtained from the same sample, sequenced in a study of blood T cells in healthy people across ages. Together with a sample-barcoded 5' primer, a J-beta primer mix was included in a second PCR lasting roughly 6 to 12 cycles. One entry per CDR3 protein, called by TCRdb with MiXCR from the 5' RACE reads. The sample comprises about 840,000 distinct CDR3 sequences, 25% to 35% of which are singletons, and 10% rests with the top ten. These data were also filed under a second study, of T cells of mothers and their children.

Sequencing was carried out using blood. These receptors came from a middle-aged woman in good health.

This clonotype was counted only a few times. The chain employs TRBV5-5 and TRBJ1-2; 7 nucleotides match TRBD1. The J segment lost 4 bases and the V segment lost 0 bases, leaving 9 bases of the junction unmatched. This CDR3 has 16 residues. Germline V gene data show CDR1 as SGHKS and CDR2 as YYEKEE (reference sequence). CDR3 nucleotides: TGTGCCAGCAGCTTGGATCCCACGACAGGGCCCTATGGCTACACCTTC. Amino acids: CASSLDPTTGPYGYTF. Variable domain in full (rest from reference TRBV5-5 and TRBJ1-2): DAGVTQSPTHLIKTRGQQVTLRCSPISGHKSVSWYQQVLGQGPQFIFQYYEKEERGRGNFPDRFSARQFPNYSSELNVNALLLGDSALYLCASSLDPTTGPYGYTFGSGTRLTVV.

This chain uses TRBV6-2 or TRBV6-3 with TRBJ2-5; 9 nucleotides align to TRBD2. The germline gives CDR1 MNHEY, CDR2 SVGEGT. V gave up 7 bases and J gave up 1 base; unmatched junction bases: 4. This CDR3 spans 14 amino acids. In DNA form, the CDR3 reads TGTGCCAGCAAGGGACTAGCCTTCCAAGAGACCCAGTACTTC. Protein sequence: CASKGLAFQETQYF.

The table lists this clonotype with a few counts. J is TRBJ2-5 and V is TRBV10-3; D is possibly TRBD1 (5 bases). Trimming pared 8 bases from V and 11 bases from J, leaving 27 bases between. CDR3 length: 15 residues. CDR1 and CDR2 (germline): ENHRY, SYGVKD. The CDR3 DNA is TGTGCCATCCGCGGACAAGAAGGGGTCGGGTACGTGCAGTACTTC. This gives the protein CAIRGQEGVGYVQYF.